This passage covers 32 T cell receptor beta chains from one sample sequenced in a study of identical twins. TCRdb recomputed calls from the 5' RACE reads with MiXCR, one row per CDR3 protein. Among 1.5 million to 2 million distinct CDR3 sequences listed, roughly 35% were seen once. The sample consisted of cord blood. The receptors here all came from a newborn girl in good health.

V usage is TRBV3-1 and J usage is TRBJ2-1; D is uncertain. Per the germline V gene, CDR1 is LGHDT and CDR2 is YNNKEL (reference sequence). V lost 5 bases, J lost 1 base, and 6 bases lay in between. CDR3 length equals 13 residues. The CDR3 is CASSARSYNEQFF. CDR3 coding DNA: TGTGCCAGCAGCGCTAGGTCCTACAATGAGCAGTTCTTC.

V and J are TRBV3-1 and TRBJ2-1, with TRBD2 identical over 9 bases. The CDR3 has 16 residues. Looked up from germline, CDR1 is LGHDT and CDR2 is YNNKEL (reference sequence). The V segment lost 4 bases and the J segment 4 bases; nucleotides outside the gene matches: 8. In DNA, the CDR3 is TGTGCCAGCAGCCTCACCTGGAGCGGGAGGTACAATGAGCAGTTCTTC. It specifies CASSLTWSGRYNEQFF.

This clonotype turned up a few times. V usage is TRBV15 and J usage is TRBJ1-5, with no clear D. V shed 5 bases and J shed 4 bases, with 12 bases lying between them. Germline CDR1 LNHNV, CDR2 YYDKDF (reference sequence). The length of the CDR3 is 14 residues. The CDR3 nucleotides read TGTGCCACCAGCTCCGCAACAGAAAATCAGCCCCAGCATTTT. It yields the protein CATSSATENQPQHF.

V is TRBV2 and J is TRBJ2-1, with 9 bases lining up with TRBD1. Germline-derived CDR1 and CDR2 are SNHLY and FYNNEI. The CDR3 loop spans 15 amino acids. V lost 4 bases and J lost 7; bases outside the gene matches: 8. The CDR3, as DNA: TGTGCCAGCAGTGCCCCCCGGACAGGGGTAAATGAGCAGTTCTTC. Translation gives CASSAPRTGVNEQFF.

V gene TRBV3-1 combines with J gene TRBJ2-7; D ambiguous. This CDR3 region has 13 residues. From germline, CDR1 is LGHDT and CDR2 YNNKEL (reference sequence). The V gene lost 4 bases and the J gene lost 2 bases, with 9 bases spanning the gap. In DNA, the CDR3 is TGTGCCAGCAGCCCGGCCCCCGCCTACGAGCAGTACTTC. It encodes CASSPAPAYEQYF.

A few counts support this clonotype. The V call is TRBV28, the J call TRBJ2-3; D gene unclear. Germline values: CDR1 MDHEN, CDR2 SYDVKM. V dropped 0 bases and J dropped 11 bases, with 12 bases sitting between them. This CDR3 is built from 13 residues. The chain's CDR3 is CASSLWGSYGQYF. CDR3 bases: TGTGCCAGCAGTTTATGGGGATCCTATGGGCAGTATTTT.

The chain combines TRBV6-5 with TRBJ1-2; D is perhaps TRBD1 (6 bases). Trimming removed 6 bases at V and 3 bases at J, with 14 bases between. Germline V gene sequence: CDR1 MNHEY, CDR2 SVGAGI. The CDR3 is 14 residues long. CDR3 amino acids: CASSPYRAYYGYTF. The CDR3 nucleotides are TGTGCCAGCAGCCCATACAGGGCCTACTATGGCTACACCTTC.

Here the CDR3 DNA reads TGTGCCAGCAGCCAGGACGGGACAACAGCGAAAAAACTGTTTTTT. It translates to CASSQDGTTAKKLFF. This rearrangement joins TRBV3-1 to TRBJ1-4; possible D gene TRBD1, 6 bases. The V end lost 3 bases, the J end lost 9 bases, and 17 bases lay between the germline ends. Germline V CDR1 and CDR2: LGHDT, YNNKEL (reference sequence). The CDR3 sequence is 15 residues long.

V usage is TRBV4-1 and J usage is TRBJ2-1; D is ambiguous. The CDR3 runs to 15 residues. Germline assignment: CDR1 MGHRA and CDR2 YSYEKL. Trimming left V 0 bases short and J 6 bases short, with 12 bases between. The CDR3 is CASSQDRSPSNEQFF. The CDR3 DNA reads TGCGCCAGCAGCCAAGATCGCTCGCCTTCCAATGAGCAGTTCTTC.

This clonotype was seen just once. In DNA, the CDR3 is TGCGCCAGCAGCGAGGGACAGGGAGTGGACACCGGGGAGCTGTTTTTT. This translates into CASSEGQGVDTGELFF. The chain is built from TRBV5-1 and TRBJ2-2; 9 bases map to TRBD1. V dropped 4 bases and J dropped 3; count of bases not matched to a gene: 7. Looked up from germline, CDR1 is SGHRS and CDR2 is YFSETQ. This CDR3 contains 16 residues.

V and J are TRBV7-2 and TRBJ1-1; the D is unclear. The CDR3 has 15 amino acids. CDR1 and CDR2 from the germline V gene are SGHTA and FQGNSA. Trimming pared 0 bases from V and 5 bases from J, leaving 13 bases between. The CDR3 reads CASSLAGQVSTEAFF. The CDR3 nucleotides read TGTGCCAGCAGCTTAGCAGGGCAAGTCAGTACTGAAGCTTTCTTT.

This chain uses TRBV7-2 with TRBJ2-5; 7 nucleotides agree with TRBD2. Trimming took 4 bases from V and 11 from J; bases not matched to a gene: 16. Germline CDR1 SGHTA, CDR2 FQGNSA. This CDR3 comprises 15 residues. As DNA, the CDR3 is TGTGCCAGCAGCTCAAGTTGGGGGGGGAACAATGAGCAGTACTTC. Translating gives CASSSSWGGNNEQYF.

The chain combines TRBV4-1 with TRBJ2-1; tentatively, D is TRBD1 (6 bases). The CDR3 contains 15 residues. The V gene lost 4 bases and the J gene lost 8 bases, with 18 bases spanning the gap. CDR1 is MGHRA and CDR2 is YSYEKL in the germline V gene. The CDR3 coding sequence is TGCGCCAGCAGCCTTCTCGGACAGAAGACTGATGAGCAGTTCTTC. Amino acid sequence: CASSLLGQKTDEQFF.

This clonotype was observed many times. This rearrangement joins TRBV11-2 to TRBJ2-3; D unclear. The CDR3 is 13 amino acids. Trimming cost V 4 bases and J 5 bases, with 10 bases left between them. Germline CDR1 SGHAT, CDR2 FQNNGV. CDR3: CASSSETQDTQYF. In DNA form, the CDR3 reads TGTGCCAGCAGCTCCGAGACCCAAGATACGCAGTATTTT.

This clonotype was detected ten times or more. A junction end diverges from the germline sequence, so it may reflect a read error. The chain is built from TRBV12-3 or TRBV12-4 and TRBJ1-5; no firm D call. The CDR3 is 13 amino acids. The CDR3 is CASSPTLNQPQHF. In DNA, the CDR3 is TGCGCCAGCAGCCCGACACTAAATCAGCCCCAGCATTTT.

This clonotype was seen at least ten times. V usage is TRBV25-1 and J usage is TRBJ2-1, with TRBD2 matching over 8 bases. V shed 1 base and J 2 bases; nucleotides not matched to a gene: 4. Germline CDR1 MGHDK, CDR2 SYGVNS. CDR3 length: 16 amino acids. The CDR3 sequence is CASSESGSGAYNEQFF. CDR3 sequence (DNA): TGTGCCAGCAGTGAATCAGGTAGCGGGGCCTACAATGAGCAGTTCTTC.

A single count supports this clonotype. V and J are TRBV9 and TRBJ1-6, with D uncertain. The CDR3 runs to 15 residues. Trimming shortened V by 3 bases and J by 5 bases, and 12 bases separated the two germline ends. Germline V gene lookup returns CDR1 SGDLS and CDR2 YYNGEE. The CDR3 DNA reads TGTGCCAGCAGCGAGGGCGCGGGAGATAATTCACCCCTCCACTTT. Its protein product is CASSEGAGDNSPLHF.

This clonotype was counted only a few times. The V gene is TRBV27, the J gene TRBJ1-2; the D gene is possibly TRBD1 (6 bases). The CDR3 runs 15 residues. From germline, CDR1 is MNHEY and CDR2 SMNVEV (reference sequence). The ends were cut back, 7 bases at V and 4 bases at J, with 19 bases in the middle. CDR3 loop: CASILPSGHLYGYTF. The CDR3 coding sequence is TGTGCCAGCATTTTGCCCTCGGGACACCTCTATGGCTACACCTTC.

The genes are TRBV5-1 and TRBJ2-3; TRBD2 agrees at 13 bases. The V gene end was trimmed by 4 bases and the J gene end by 3 bases; junction bases not matched to a gene: 8. Germline V gene data show CDR1 as SGHRS and CDR2 as YFSETQ. The CDR3 extends over 17 amino acids. The CDR3 DNA is TGCGCCAGCAGCCTCCTTGGACTAGCGGGAGCTACAGATACGCAGTATTTT. Encoded protein: CASSLLGLAGATDTQYF.

The V call is TRBV28, the J call TRBJ2-5; possibly TRBD1 for D (5 bases). The J call may be incorrect, as the DNA end agrees better with TRBJ2-7. The CDR3 runs 15 residues. CDR1 and CDR2 (germline): MDHEN, SYDVKM. The CDR3 sequence is CASSFNQDNVYEQYF. The DNA for the CDR3 is TGTGCCAGCAGTTTCAATCAGGACAATGTTTACGAGCAGTACTTC.

This clonotype has a handful of counts. The chain is built from TRBV20-1 and TRBJ2-3; 8 positions match TRBD2. From germline, CDR1 is DFQATT and CDR2 SNEGSKA (reference sequence). This CDR3 region has 13 residues. Trimming took 6 bases from V and 2 from J; bases not matched to a gene: 4. CDR3 loop: CSALSGTTDTQYF. CDR3 DNA sequence: TGCAGTGCCCTTAGCGGGACCACAGATACGCAGTATTTT.

This rearrangement joins TRBV4-1 to TRBJ1-2; the D is unclear. The CDR3 has 18 amino acids. V gave up 0 bases and J gave up 0 bases, with 17 bases separating them. CDR1 is MGHRA, CDR2 YSYEKL, per germline. The CDR3 spells CASSQEAGPAPANYGYTF. Written as DNA, the CDR3 is TGCGCCAGCAGCCAAGAAGCGGGTCCTGCCCCAGCTAACTATGGCTACACCTTC.

The chain employs TRBV27 and TRBJ2-1, with D perhaps TRBD2 (5 bases). Germline assignment: CDR1 MNHEY and CDR2 SMNVEV (reference sequence). The V and J ends lost 3 bases and 8 bases respectively, with 14 bases between them. The CDR3 has 14 amino acids. CDR3 sequence: CASSFLGMRDEQFF. CDR3 DNA: TGTGCCAGCAGTTTTCTAGGTATGAGGGATGAGCAGTTCTTC.

This clonotype has ten or more counts. The genes are TRBV12-3 or TRBV12-4 and TRBJ1-2; a possible D gene is TRBD1 (6 bases). Trimming took 8 bases from V and 4 from J, leaving 11 bases between them. The CDR3 covers 12 residues. CDR3 sequence reads: CASSPGVYGYTF. The CDR3 DNA reads as TGTGCCAGCTCACCAGGGGTCTATGGCTACACCTTC.

This clonotype occurred once. This sequence may be a read error, since a much larger clone differs from it by one base. DNA for the CDR3: TGTGCCGGCAGCCAGGACTTCGTAGCCAAAAACATTCAGTACTTC. Translated, it gives CAGSQDFVAKNIQYF. This chain connects TRBV12-3 or TRBV12-4 to TRBJ2-4, with TRBD2 as a possible D gene (5 bases). This CDR3 is built from 15 residues.

This clonotype appeared a few times. The CDR3 DNA reads as TGTGCCAGCAGTTGGACATCGGAATTTAGCGGGGAATCCAATGAGCAGTTCTTC. This encodes CASSWTSEFSGESNEQFF. J is TRBJ2-1 and V is TRBV28, with 8 bases that match TRBD2. Germline-derived CDR1 and CDR2 are MDHEN and SYDVKM. The length of the CDR3 is 18 residues. The V segment lost 4 bases and the J segment 6 bases; nucleotides outside the gene matches: 17.

This clonotype was counted a few times. This chain uses TRBV29-1 with TRBJ1-2; 7 bases agree with TRBD1. The CDR3 runs 11 residues. J gave up 4 bases and V 7 bases, and 3 bases lay outside the gene matches. Germline-derived CDR1 and CDR2 are SQVTM and ANQGSEA. DNA for the CDR3: TGCAGCGGTTGGGACAGCTATGGCTACACCTTC. Amino acid sequence: CSGWDSYGYTF.

The table lists this clonotype with a few counts. This chain uses TRBV5-1 with TRBJ2-7; 7 bases map to TRBD1. The V and J ends lost 4 bases and 2 bases, in that order; junction bases with no gene match: 6. The CDR3 runs to 14 residues. The germline V gene encodes CDR1 SGHRS and CDR2 YFSETQ. CDR3 sequence reads: CASSVRTGAYEQYF. The CDR3 nucleotides read TGCGCCAGCAGCGTCCGGACAGGTGCCTACGAGCAGTACTTC.

On this clonotype itself: The junction does not match germline at one end; this may be a read error. The rearrangement uses TRBV5-1 and TRBJ1-2, with 7 nucleotides matching TRBD1. The CDR3 length is 12 residues. The germline V gene encodes CDR1 SGHRS and CDR2 YFSETQ. The DNA of the CDR3 is TGCGCCAGCAGGACAGGGAGGTATGGCTGCACCTTC. Encoded protein: CASRTGRYGCTF.

The genes are TRBV27 and TRBJ2-4; the match to TRBD2 covers 13 bases. The J call may be incorrect, as the DNA end agrees better with TRBJ2-5. The germline V gene has CDR1 MNHEY and CDR2 SMNVEV (reference sequence). The CDR3 loop spans 16 amino acids. The CDR3 nucleotides are TGTGCCAGCAGTTCAGGACTAGCGGGAGATTGGGAGACCCAGTACTTC. Translating gives CASSSGLAGDWETQYF.

This chain joins TRBV20-1 and TRBJ2-5; TRBD1 might be the D (5 bases). The DNA end lines up better with TRBJ2-7; the J call may be wrong. The germline CDR1 and CDR2 sequences are DFQATT and SNEGSKA (reference sequence). The CDR3 runs to 13 residues. The CDR3 loop reads CSARAAGLYEQYF. Here the CDR3 DNA reads TGCAGTGCTAGAGCGGCAGGGCTCTACGAGCAGTACTTC.

As to this clonotype: An end of the junction differs from the germline gene, which may be a read error. The chain carries TRBV20-1 and TRBJ2-5; 9 bases fit TRBD2. The CDR3 is made up of 14 amino acids. The germline gives CDR1 DFQATT, CDR2 SNEGSKA (reference sequence). In DNA form, the CDR3 reads TGCAGTGCTCGGGCGGGGGGGCCGATATACTTTCTCGTCTTC. This translates into CSARAGGPIYFLVF.